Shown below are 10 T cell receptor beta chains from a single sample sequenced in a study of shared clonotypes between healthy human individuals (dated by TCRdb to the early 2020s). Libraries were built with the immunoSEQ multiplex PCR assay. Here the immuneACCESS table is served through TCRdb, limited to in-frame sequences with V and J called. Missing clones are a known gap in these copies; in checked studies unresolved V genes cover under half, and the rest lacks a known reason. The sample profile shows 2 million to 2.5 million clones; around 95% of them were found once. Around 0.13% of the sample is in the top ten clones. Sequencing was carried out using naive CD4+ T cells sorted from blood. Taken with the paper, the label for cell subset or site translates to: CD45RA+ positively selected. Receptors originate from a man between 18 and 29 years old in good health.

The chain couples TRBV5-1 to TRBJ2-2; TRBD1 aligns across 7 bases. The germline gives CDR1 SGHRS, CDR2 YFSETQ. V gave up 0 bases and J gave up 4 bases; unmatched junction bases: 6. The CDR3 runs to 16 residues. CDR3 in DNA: TGCGCCAGCAGCTTGGCTACAGGGGCGTTCACCGGGGAGCTGTTTTTT. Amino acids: CASSLATGAFTGELFF.

The CDR3, as DNA: TGCGCCAGCAGCCAAGATCTGGGACAGGGAGGGCCCCATGACACTGAAGCTTTCTTT. Amino acids: CASSQDLGQGGPHDTEAFF. V gene TRBV4-3 combines with J gene TRBJ1-1; TRBD1 matches 9 bases. CDR3 length: 19 amino acids. V lost 0 bases and J lost 3; bases outside the gene matches: 14. Germline loops: CDR1 LGHNA, CDR2 YSLEER.

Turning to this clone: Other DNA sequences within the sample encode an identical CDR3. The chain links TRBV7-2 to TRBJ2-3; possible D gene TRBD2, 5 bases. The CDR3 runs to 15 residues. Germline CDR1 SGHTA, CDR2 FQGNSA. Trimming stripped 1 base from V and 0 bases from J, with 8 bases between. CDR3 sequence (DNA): TGTGCCAGCAGCTTAGGGGTAGCGAGCACAGATACGCAGTATTTT. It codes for CASSLGVASTDTQYF.

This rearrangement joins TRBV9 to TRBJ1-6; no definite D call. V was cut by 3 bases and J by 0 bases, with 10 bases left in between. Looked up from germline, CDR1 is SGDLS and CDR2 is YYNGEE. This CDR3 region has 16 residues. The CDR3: CASSAEQSSYNSPLHF. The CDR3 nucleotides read TGTGCCAGCAGCGCTGAACAGAGCTCCTATAATTCACCCCTCCACTTT.

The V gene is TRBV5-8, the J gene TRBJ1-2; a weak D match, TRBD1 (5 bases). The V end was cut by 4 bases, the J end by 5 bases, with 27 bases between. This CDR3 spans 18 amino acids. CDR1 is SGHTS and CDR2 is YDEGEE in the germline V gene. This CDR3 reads CASSLVGAWGINSYGYTF. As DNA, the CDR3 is TGTGCCAGCAGCCTGGTTGGGGCATGGGGGATTAATTCGTATGGCTACACCTTC.

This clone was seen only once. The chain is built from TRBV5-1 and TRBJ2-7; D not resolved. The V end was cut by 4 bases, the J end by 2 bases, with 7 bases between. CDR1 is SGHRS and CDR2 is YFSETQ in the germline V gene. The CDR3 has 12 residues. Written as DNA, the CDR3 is TGCGCCAGCAGCCGGGTCGCCTACGAGCAGTACTTC. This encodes CASSRVAYEQYF.

This CDR3 reads CSVEEDKNYGYTF. The DNA for the CDR3 is TGCAGCGTTGAAGAGGACAAGAACTATGGCTACACCTTC. V usage is TRBV29-1 and J usage is TRBJ1-2; maybe TRBD1 (5 bases). Germline CDR1 reads SQVTM; CDR2 reads ANQGSEA. Trimming stripped 0 bases from V and 2 bases from J, with 7 bases between. The CDR3 runs to 13 residues.

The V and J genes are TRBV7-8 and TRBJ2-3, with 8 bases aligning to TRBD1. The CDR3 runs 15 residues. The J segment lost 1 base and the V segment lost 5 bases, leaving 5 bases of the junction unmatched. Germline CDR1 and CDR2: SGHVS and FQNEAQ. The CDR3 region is CASSLDRGRTDTQYF. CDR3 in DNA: TGTGCCAGCAGCCTCGACAGGGGACGCACAGATACGCAGTATTTT.

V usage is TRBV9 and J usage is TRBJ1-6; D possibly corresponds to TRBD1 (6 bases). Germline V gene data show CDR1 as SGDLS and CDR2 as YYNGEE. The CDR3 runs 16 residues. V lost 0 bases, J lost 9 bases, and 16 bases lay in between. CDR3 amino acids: CASSVESAGATSPLHF. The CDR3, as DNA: TGTGCCAGCAGCGTAGAGTCGGCAGGGGCAACTTCACCCCTCCACTTT.

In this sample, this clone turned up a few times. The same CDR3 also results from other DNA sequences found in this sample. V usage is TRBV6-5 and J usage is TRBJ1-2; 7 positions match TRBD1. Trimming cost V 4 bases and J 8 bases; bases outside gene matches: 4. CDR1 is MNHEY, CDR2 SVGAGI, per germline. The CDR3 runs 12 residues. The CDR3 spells CASSSTGNGYTF. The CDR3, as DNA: TGTGCCAGCAGTTCGACAGGGAACGGCTACACCTTC.